The clone carrying this T cell receptor (beta chain) was counted a single time. This entry belongs to a study of blood T cell repertoires in COVID-19. At the level of the study: Acute-phase and convalescent COVID-19 samples originated in the United States, Italy and Spain. Sources were T cells, B-cell-depleted T cells, or PBMCs; the material itself was cDNA or gDNA.

Under the authors' procedure: Reference gene primer amplification yielded estimated nucleated cell counts. Clones were read by immunoSEQ multiplex PCR, and TCRdb kept only the in-frame ones, dropping some. V and J calls and clone size are given by that table; D and trimming were obtained from the DNA. Of about 190,000 clones in the sample, 84% were seen once. The J segment lost 6 bases and the V segment lost 6 bases, leaving 9 bases of the junction unmatched. From germline, CDR1 is MNHEY and CDR2 SVGAGI. The CDR3 runs to 15 residues. This chain uses TRBV6-5 with TRBJ2-2; 8 nucleotides line up with TRBD1. Sequenced material: peripheral blood. This sequence was found in a woman between 70 and 85 years old with active or convalescent COVID-19. Here the CDR3 reads CASRPRTGYPGELFF. CDR3 coding DNA: TGTGCCAGCAGGCCGAGGACAGGGTACCCCGGGGAGCTGTTTTTT.